This is a list of T cell receptor beta chains from one sample in a study of blood T cells in healthy people across ages. TCRdb fed the 5' RACE reads into MiXCR, producing one record per CDR3 protein. Among roughly 1 million distinct CDR3 sequences, about 25% were seen once, and the ten largest hold approximately 0.7%. The same sample was also used in a study of T cells of mothers and their children.

Sequenced material: blood. These TCRs come from a girl aged 2 to 9 in good health. The CDR3 runs from the conserved cysteine through the conserved F or W. D genes are given only for firm matches. Only part of the rows carry a size: once, few, many, or a class if the clone is expanded.

J | V | size | D | DNA | CDR3
TRBJ2-4 | TRBV20-1 | few | . | TGCAGTGCTATCTCGACTGCCAAAAACATTCAGTACTTC | CSAISTAKNIQYF
TRBJ2-5 | TRBV12-3/TRBV12-4 | few | . | TGTGCCAGCAGCCCACTCGGGATCTCCGCGACCCAGTACTTC | CASSPLGISATQYF
TRBJ2-1 | TRBV28 | few | TRBD1 | TGTGCCAGCAGTTTGACAGGGACGGATGAGCAGTTCTTC | CASSLTGTDEQFF
TRBJ2-1 | TRBV29-1 | . | TRBD1 | TGCAGCGTTACCGGGACAGGGAGAAATGAGCAGTTCTTC | CSVTGTGRNEQFF
TRBJ2-5 | TRBV3-1 | . | . | TGTGCCAGCAGCCAACTTAGTGCCGATGGGACCCAGTACTTC | CASSQLSADGTQYF
TRBJ2-4 | TRBV7-6 | . | . | TGTGCCAGCAGCTTAGAGGCAGGTCAATTCGATCTAGCCAAAAACATTCAGTACTTC | CASSLEAGQFDLAKNIQYF
TRBJ1-1 | TRBV29-1 | few | . | TGCAGCGTTTTTCGGACAGCGAACACTGAAGCTTTCTTT | CSVFRTANTEAFF
TRBJ2-4 | TRBV4-3 | . | . | TGCGCCAGCAGCCAAGATTATCAGGGGCTTGAAAACATTCAGTACTTC | CASSQDYQGLENIQYF
TRBJ2-1 | TRBV6-6 | . | TRBD2 | TGTGGGGTCGGGAGGCGAAATGAGCAGTTCTTC | CGVGRRNEQFF
TRBJ1-2 | TRBV2 | . | . | TGTGCCAGCATTAGGGAGGGCCCTGGCTACACCTTC | CASIREGPGYTF
TRBJ2-4 | TRBV6-5 | few | . | TGTGCCAGCAGTTACGGGGGGCAGGGCATTCAGTACTTC | CASSYGGQGIQYF
TRBJ1-1 | TRBV29-1 | . | TRBD1 | TGCAGCGTTGAGCAGGACAGGGGAATGAACACTGAAGCTTTCTTT | CSVEQDRGMNTEAFF
TRBJ2-7 | TRBV5-1 | few | . | TGCGCCAGCAGTGGGGGATCATCCTCCTACGAGCAGTACTTC | CASSGGSSSYEQYF
TRBJ1-2 | TRBV20-1 | . | . | TGCAGTGCTAGCGTACAGGCTTACGGCTACACCTTC | CSASVQAYGYTF
TRBJ2-7 | TRBV4-1 | . | TRBD1 | TGCGCCAGCAGCCGGACAGGGGGGGACGAGCAGTACTTC | CASSRTGGDEQYF
TRBJ1-4 | TRBV25-1 | few | . | TGTGCCAGCGGACAAAGTGGGGCTAATGAAAAACTGTTTTTT | CASGQSGANEKLFF
TRBJ1-4 | TRBV6-4 | . | . | TGTGCCAGCAGTGACCCCACCTCGACAGCAACTAATGAAAAACTGTTTTTT | CASSDPTSTATNEKLFF
TRBJ1-1 | TRBV4-2 | . | TRBD1 | TGTGCCAGCAGACCCAGGACAGGGGGCACTGAAGCTTTCTTT | CASRPRTGGTEAFF
TRBJ2-5 | TRBV27 | few | . | TGTGCCAGCAGTACATACAGAACCCAAGAGACCCAGTACTTC | CASSTYRTQETQYF
TRBJ2-1 | TRBV20-1 | . | TRBD2 | TGCAGTGCTAGCACCGGACTAGCGGTCTCCTATAATGAGCAGTTCTTC | CSASTGLAVSYNEQFF
TRBJ2-3 | TRBV20-1 | few | TRBD2 | TGCAGTGCTAGAGTCGGGGGAGGGTACCTGACAGATACGCAGTATTTT | CSARVGGGYLTDTQYF
TRBJ1-2 | TRBV6-6 | few | . | TGTGCCAGCAGTCACTCGGGACATACTAACTATGGCTACACCTTC | CASSHSGHTNYGYTF
TRBJ1-5 | TRBV12-3/TRBV12-4 | . | . | TGTGCCAGCAGTTACCGGGGCTTGAGTCAGCCCCAGCATTTT | CASSYRGLSQPQHF
TRBJ2-5 | TRBV10-3 | few | TRBD2 | TGTGCCATCAGTGAGTCTCCTTCCGTTGCTAGCGGAGGGCAAGAGACCCAGTACTTC | CAISESPSVASGGQETQYF
TRBJ2-3 | TRBV29-1 | few | TRBD2 | TGCAGCGTTTGGACTAGCGGGAGCACAGATACGCAGTATTTT | CSVWTSGSTDTQYF
TRBJ2-5 | TRBV12-3/TRBV12-4 | few | TRBD1 | TGTGCCAGCACTGGACAGGGGATTAAGACCCAGTACTTC | CASTGQGIKTQYF
TRBJ2-3 | TRBV11-3 | few | . | TGTGCCAGCAGCTTGAGGGCGGCAGGGAAGGCAGATACGCAGTATTTT | CASSLRAAGKADTQYF
TRBJ2-1 | TRBV27 | . | TRBD2 | TGTGCCAGCAGTTTAGCGCGGGAGGGTAATGAGCAGTTCTTC | CASSLAREGNEQFF
TRBJ1-3 | TRBV2 | few | TRBD1 | TGTGCCAGCTGGGGTGTGCGGGACAGGCCGAACTCTGGAAACACCATATATTTT | CASWGVRDRPNSGNTIYF
TRBJ2-1 | TRBV3-1 | few | TRBD2 | TGTGCCAGCAGCTGGGCGGGGGGCAGCCCCTACAATGAGCAGTTCTTC | CASSWAGGSPYNEQFF
TRBJ2-5 | TRBV5-6 | . | . | TGTGCCAGCAGCCTCGGGGTTGGGAAAAAGCAGTACTTC | CASSLGVGKKQYF
TRBJ2-1 | TRBV24-1 | few | TRBD1 | TGTGCCACCAGTGATACTTCACCGGGACAGGGAGGTACTGAGCAGTTCTTC | CATSDTSPGQGGTEQFF
TRBJ1-5 | TRBV2 | few | . | TGTGCCAGCAGTATGGGGGATGGTCAGCCCCAGCATTTT | CASSMGDGQPQHF
TRBJ2-5 | TRBV2 | . | . | TGTGCCAGCAGTGAAGCGGGAGCTCGATACTTC | CASSEAGARYF
TRBJ2-4 | TRBV20-1 | many | TRBD2 | TGCAGTGCTCGGACTAGCCCTACCAAAAACATTCAGTACTTC | CSARTSPTKNIQYF
TRBJ2-7 | TRBV2 | . | TRBD2 | TGTGCCAGCCTAAGGGGAGGGCGCGACGCCTACGAGCAGTACTTC | CASLRGGRDAYEQYF
TRBJ1-6 | TRBV7-3 | . | . | TGTGCCAGCAGCTTAATGGGGCCCTCCTATAATTCACCCCTCCACTTT | CASSLMGPSYNSPLHF
TRBJ2-1 | TRBV7-9 | . | . | TGTGCCAGCAGCCCTCGCGGGACCGACTTAGATGAGCAGTTCTTC | CASSPRGTDLDEQFF
TRBJ1-4 | TRBV20-1 | few | . | TGCAGTGCTACAAGCCCTTCGGGTTCCGTAAAACTGTTTTTT | CSATSPSGSVKLFF
TRBJ2-1 | TRBV12-3/TRBV12-4 | once | . | TGTGCCAGCAGGAACGGTCGTTACAATGAGCAGTTCTTC | CASRNGRYNEQFF
TRBJ2-5 | TRBV29-1 | . | TRBD2 | TGCAGCGGGGGGACTAGCGGCAAAGAGACCCAGTACTTC | CSGGTSGKETQYF
TRBJ1-4 | TRBV27 | few | . | TGTGCCAGCAGTTTATCGGGGGTTAGTGAAAAACTGTTTTTT | CASSLSGVSEKLFF
TRBJ1-2 | TRBV7-9 | . | . | TGTGCCAGCAGCCTTTCATTGGCAGCAAACTATGGCTACACCTTC | CASSLSLAANYGYTF
TRBJ2-2 | TRBV12-3/TRBV12-4 | few | . | TGTGCCAGCAGCTCAACACAGGGTAACGGGGAGCTGTTTTTT | CASSSTQGNGELFF
TRBJ2-7 | TRBV28 | few | TRBD2 | TGTGCCAGCACCTGGACTAGCGGGGGCTACGAGCAGTACTTC | CASTWTSGGYEQYF
TRBJ2-3 | TRBV2 | . | . | TGTGCCAGCAGTGAAGCGTTAGCCACAGATACGCAGTATTTT | CASSEALATDTQYF
TRBJ2-5 | TRBV7-6 | . | TRBD2 | TGTGCCAGCAGCTTACTGGGGCGGACTAGCGGACAAGAGACCCAGTACTTC | CASSLLGRTSGQETQYF
TRBJ1-5 | TRBV9 | . | . | TGTGCCAGCAGCGTAGAGTCAGGGAATCAGCCCCAGCATTTT | CASSVESGNQPQHF
TRBJ1-2 | TRBV7-2 | . | . | TGTGCCATCGCCAACCCGGACAGAAACATTAACTATGGCTACACCTTC | CAIANPDRNINYGYTF
TRBJ1-2 | TRBV9 | . | . | TGTGCCAGCAGCGCCGATGCAGGGGAAGAGTATGGCTACACCTTC | CASSADAGEEYGYTF
TRBJ1-4 | TRBV7-6 | . | . | TGTGCCAGCAGTATCCACCGGGACGAAAAACTGTTTTTT | CASSIHRDEKLFF
TRBJ2-5 | TRBV5-1 | . | . | TGCGCCAGCAGCGAAACGTCCATCAGAATAACCCAAGAGACCCAGTACTTC | CASSETSIRITQETQYF
TRBJ2-1 | TRBV4-1 | few | . | TGCGCCAGCAGCCACACATCGGGGTACAATGAGCAGTTCTTC | CASSHTSGYNEQFF
TRBJ2-2 | TRBV20-1 | few | . | TGCAGTGCTAGCGAGACAAACACCGGGGAGCTGTTTTTT | CSASETNTGELFF
TRBJ2-3 | TRBV6-1 | . | TRBD2 | TGTGCCAGCAGGCGCGCGGGGGGACTAGCGGCTAGCACAGATACGCAGTATTTT | CASRRAGGLAASTDTQYF
TRBJ1-1 | TRBV7-2 | . | TRBD1 | TGTGCCAGCAGCTTGGGGACAGGAAGGAACACTGAAGCTTTCTTT | CASSLGTGRNTEAFF
TRBJ2-7 | TRBV20-1 | few | TRBD1 | TGCAGTGCTAGAGACCCGGGACAGGGGATCTACGAGCAGTACTTC | CSARDPGQGIYEQYF
TRBJ2-5 | TRBV18 | . | . | TGTGCCAGCTCGCACCAGAGGTACCAAGAGACCCAGTACTTC | CASSHQRYQETQYF
TRBJ2-5 | TRBV20-1 | few | TRBD1 | TGCAGTGCTGGACAGGGGGGCCAAGAGACCCAGTACTTC | CSAGQGGQETQYF